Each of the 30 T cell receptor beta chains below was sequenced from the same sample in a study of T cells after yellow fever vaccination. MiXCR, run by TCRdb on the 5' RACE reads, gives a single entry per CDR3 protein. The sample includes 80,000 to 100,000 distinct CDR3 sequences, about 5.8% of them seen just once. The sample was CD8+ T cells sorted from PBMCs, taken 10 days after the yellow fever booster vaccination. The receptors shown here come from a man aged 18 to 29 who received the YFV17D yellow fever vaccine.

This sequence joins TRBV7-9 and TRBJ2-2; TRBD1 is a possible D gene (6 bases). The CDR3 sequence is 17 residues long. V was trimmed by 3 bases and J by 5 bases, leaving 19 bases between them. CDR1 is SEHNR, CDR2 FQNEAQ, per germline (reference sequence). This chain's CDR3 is CASSFVEGEQETGELFF. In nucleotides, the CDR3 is TGTGCCAGCAGCTTCGTAGAGGGGGAGCAGGAAACCGGGGAGCTGTTTTTT.

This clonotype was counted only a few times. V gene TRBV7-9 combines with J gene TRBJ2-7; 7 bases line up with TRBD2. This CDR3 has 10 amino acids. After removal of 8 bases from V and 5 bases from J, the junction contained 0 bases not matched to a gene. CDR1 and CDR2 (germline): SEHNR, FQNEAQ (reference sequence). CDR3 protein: CASGRDEQYF. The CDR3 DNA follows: TGTGCCAGCGGGAGGGACGAGCAGTACTTC.

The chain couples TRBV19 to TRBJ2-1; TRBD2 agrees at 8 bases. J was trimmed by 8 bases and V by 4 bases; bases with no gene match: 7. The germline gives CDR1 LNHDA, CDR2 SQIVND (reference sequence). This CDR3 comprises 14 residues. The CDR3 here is CASSKAGASDEQFF. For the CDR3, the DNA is TGTGCCAGTAGTAAAGCGGGGGCAAGCGATGAGCAGTTCTTC.

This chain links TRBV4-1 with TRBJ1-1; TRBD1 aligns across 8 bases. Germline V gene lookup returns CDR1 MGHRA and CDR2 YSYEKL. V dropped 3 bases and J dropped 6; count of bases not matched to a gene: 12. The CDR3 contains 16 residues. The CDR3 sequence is CASSHLRGQGKPEAFF. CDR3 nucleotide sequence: TGCGCCAGCAGCCACCTCCGAGGACAGGGTAAGCCTGAAGCTTTCTTT.

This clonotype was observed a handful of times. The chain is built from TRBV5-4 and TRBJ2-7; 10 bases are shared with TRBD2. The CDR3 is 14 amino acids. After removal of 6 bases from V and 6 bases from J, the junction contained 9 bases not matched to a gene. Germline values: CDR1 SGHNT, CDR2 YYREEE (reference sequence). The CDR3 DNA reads TGTGCCAGCACCCTCCCGGGACTAGCGAGCGAGCAGTACTTC. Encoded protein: CASTLPGLASEQYF.

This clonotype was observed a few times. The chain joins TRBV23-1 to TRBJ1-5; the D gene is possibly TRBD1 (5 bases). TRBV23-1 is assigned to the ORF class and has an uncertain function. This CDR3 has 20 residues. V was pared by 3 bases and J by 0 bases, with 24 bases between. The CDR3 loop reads CASSQRGHPREGYSNQPQHF. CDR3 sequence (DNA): TGCGCCAGCAGTCAGCGAGGACACCCCCGAGAGGGATATAGCAATCAGCCCCAGCATTTT.

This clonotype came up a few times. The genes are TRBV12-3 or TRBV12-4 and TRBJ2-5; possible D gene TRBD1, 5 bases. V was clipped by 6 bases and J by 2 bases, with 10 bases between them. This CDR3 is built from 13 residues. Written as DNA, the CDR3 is TGTGCCAGCAGGTGGACACTACAAGAGACCCAGTACTTC. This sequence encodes CASRWTLQETQYF.

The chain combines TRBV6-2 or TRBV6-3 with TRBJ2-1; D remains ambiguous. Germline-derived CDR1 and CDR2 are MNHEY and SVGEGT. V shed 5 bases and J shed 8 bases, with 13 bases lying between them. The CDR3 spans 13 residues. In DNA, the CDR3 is TGTGCCAGCAGTCGACCCCCTTGGGATGAGCAGTTCTTC. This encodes CASSRPPWDEQFF.

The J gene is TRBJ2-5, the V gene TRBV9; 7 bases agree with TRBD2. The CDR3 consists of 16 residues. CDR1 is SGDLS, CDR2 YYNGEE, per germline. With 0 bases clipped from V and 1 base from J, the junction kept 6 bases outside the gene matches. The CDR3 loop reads CASSVAGAGTQETQYF. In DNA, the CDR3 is TGTGCCAGCAGCGTAGCTGGAGCGGGAACCCAAGAGACCCAGTACTTC.

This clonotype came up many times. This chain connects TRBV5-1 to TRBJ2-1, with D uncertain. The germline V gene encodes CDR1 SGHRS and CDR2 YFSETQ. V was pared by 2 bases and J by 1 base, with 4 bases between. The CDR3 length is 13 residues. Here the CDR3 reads CASSFRSYNEQFF. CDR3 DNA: TGCGCCAGCAGCTTCAGATCCTACAATGAGCAGTTCTTC.

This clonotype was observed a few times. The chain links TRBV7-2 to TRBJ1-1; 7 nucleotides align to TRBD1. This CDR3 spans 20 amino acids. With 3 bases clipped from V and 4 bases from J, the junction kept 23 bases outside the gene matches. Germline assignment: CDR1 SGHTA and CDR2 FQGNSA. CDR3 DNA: TGTGCCAGCAGCTTGGTTGCGTTACCACAGGGGCCATGGGTTGTCACTGAAGCTTTCTTT. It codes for CASSLVALPQGPWVVTEAFF. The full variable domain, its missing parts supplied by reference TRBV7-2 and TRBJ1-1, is GAGVSQSPSNKVTEKGKDVELRCDPISGHTALYWYRQSLGQGLEFLIYFQGNSAPDKSGLPSDRFSAERTGGSVSTLTIQRTQQEDSAVYLCASSLVALPQGPWVVTEAFFGQGTRLTVV.

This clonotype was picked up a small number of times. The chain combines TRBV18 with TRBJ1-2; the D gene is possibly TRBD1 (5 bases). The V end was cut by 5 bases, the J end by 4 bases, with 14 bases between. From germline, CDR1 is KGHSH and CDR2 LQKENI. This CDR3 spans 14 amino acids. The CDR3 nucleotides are TGTGCCAGCTCAGGGGCACCAATGGCCTATGGCTACACCTTC. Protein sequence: CASSGAPMAYGYTF.

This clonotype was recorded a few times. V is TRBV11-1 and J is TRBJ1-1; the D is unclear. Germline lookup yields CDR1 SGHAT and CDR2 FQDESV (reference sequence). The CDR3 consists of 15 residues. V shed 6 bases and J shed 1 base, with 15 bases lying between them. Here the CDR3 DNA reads TGTGCCAGCAGAACCACTCTCAGCGGGAACACTGAAGCTTTCTTT. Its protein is CASRTTLSGNTEAFF. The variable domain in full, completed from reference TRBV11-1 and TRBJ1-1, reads EAEVAQSPRYKITEKSQAVAFWCDPISGHATLYWYRQILGQGPELLVQFQDESVVDDSQLPKDRFSAERLKGVDSTLKIQPAELGDSAMYLCASRTTLSGNTEAFFGQGTRLTVV.

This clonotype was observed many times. The CDR3: CSVEGYGQGLQETQYF. The DNA for the CDR3 is TGCAGCGTTGAAGGATACGGGCAGGGGCTACAAGAGACCCAGTACTTC. The chain couples TRBV29-1 to TRBJ2-5, with D possibly TRBD1 on 6 matching bases. Germline CDR1 reads SQVTM; CDR2 reads ANQGSEA. V lost 1 base to trimming and J lost 2 bases, with 17 bases between them. The CDR3 sequence is 16 residues long.

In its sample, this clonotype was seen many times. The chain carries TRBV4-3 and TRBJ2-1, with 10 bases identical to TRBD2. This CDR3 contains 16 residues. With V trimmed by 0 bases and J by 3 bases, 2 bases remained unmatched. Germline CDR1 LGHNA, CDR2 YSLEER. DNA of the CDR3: TGCGCCAGCAGCCAAGATCCTAGCGGGGGCTACAATGAGCAGTTCTTC. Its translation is CASSQDPSGGYNEQFF.

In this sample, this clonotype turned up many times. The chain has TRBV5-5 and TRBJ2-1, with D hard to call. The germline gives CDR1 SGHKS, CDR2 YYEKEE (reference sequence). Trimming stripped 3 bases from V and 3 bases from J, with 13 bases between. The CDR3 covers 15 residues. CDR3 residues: CASSWTGGDYNEQFF. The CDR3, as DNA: TGTGCCAGCAGCTGGACCGGCGGAGACTACAATGAGCAGTTCTTC.

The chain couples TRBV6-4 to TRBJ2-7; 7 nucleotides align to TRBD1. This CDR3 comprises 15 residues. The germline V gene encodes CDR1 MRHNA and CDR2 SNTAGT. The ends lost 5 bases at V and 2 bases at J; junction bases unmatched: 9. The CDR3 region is CASSTQRGPAYEQYV. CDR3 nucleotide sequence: TGTGCCAGCAGTACACAAAGGGGGCCAGCCTACGAGCAGTACGTC.

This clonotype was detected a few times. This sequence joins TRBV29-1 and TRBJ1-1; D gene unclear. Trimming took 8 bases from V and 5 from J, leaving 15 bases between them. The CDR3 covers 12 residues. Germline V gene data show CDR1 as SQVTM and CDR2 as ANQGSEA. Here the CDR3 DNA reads TGCAGCTTTGGTAGATGGGGTACTGAAGCTTTCTTT. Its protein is CSFGRWGTEAFF.

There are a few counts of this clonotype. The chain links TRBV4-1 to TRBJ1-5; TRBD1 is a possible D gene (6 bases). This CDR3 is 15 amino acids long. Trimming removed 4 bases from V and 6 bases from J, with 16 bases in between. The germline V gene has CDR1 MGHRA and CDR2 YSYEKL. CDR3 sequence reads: CASSPQPGAGQPQHF. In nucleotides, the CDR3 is TGCGCCAGCAGCCCGCAACCGGGGGCAGGTCAGCCCCAGCATTTT.

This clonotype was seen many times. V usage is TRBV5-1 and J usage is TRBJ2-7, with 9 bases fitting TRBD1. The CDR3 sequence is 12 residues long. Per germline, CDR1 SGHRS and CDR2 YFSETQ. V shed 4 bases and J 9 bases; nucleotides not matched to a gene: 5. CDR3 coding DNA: TGCGCCAGCAGCCCACAGGGACAGGGGCAGTACTTC. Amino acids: CASSPQGQGQYF.

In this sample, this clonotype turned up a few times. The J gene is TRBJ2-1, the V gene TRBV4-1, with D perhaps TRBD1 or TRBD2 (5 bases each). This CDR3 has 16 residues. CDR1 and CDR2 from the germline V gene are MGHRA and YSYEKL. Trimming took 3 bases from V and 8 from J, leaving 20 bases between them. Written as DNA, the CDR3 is TGCGCCAGCAGCCATCGGTGGGGGTCGCCTAAGGATGAGCAGTTCTTC. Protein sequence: CASSHRWGSPKDEQFF.

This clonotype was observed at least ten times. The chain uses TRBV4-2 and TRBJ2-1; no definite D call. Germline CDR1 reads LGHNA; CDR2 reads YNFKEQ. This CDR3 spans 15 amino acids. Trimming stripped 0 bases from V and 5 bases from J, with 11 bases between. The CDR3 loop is CASSQDPLLDNEQFF. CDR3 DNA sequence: TGTGCCAGCAGCCAAGATCCCCTTCTAGACAATGAGCAGTTCTTC.

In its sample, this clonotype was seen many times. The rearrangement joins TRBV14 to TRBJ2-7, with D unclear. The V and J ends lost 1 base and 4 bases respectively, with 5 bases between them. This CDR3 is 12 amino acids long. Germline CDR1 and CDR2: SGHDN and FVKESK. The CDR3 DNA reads TGTGCCAGCAGCCAAGGAAATTACGAGCAGTACTTC. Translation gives CASSQGNYEQYF.

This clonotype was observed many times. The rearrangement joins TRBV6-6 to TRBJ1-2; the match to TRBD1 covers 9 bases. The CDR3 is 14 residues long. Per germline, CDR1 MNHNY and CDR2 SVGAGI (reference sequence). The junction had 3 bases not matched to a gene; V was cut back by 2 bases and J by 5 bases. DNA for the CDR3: TGTGCCAGCAGTTACACAGGGGGCGGGTATGGCTACACCTTC. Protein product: CASSYTGGGYGYTF.

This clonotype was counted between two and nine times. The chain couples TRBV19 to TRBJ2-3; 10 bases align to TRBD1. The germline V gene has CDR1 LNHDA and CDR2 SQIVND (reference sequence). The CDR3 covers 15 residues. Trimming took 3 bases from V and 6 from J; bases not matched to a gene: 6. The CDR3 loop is CASSIVDRGPDTQYF. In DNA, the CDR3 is TGTGCCAGTAGTATCGTCGACAGGGGGCCGGATACGCAGTATTTT.

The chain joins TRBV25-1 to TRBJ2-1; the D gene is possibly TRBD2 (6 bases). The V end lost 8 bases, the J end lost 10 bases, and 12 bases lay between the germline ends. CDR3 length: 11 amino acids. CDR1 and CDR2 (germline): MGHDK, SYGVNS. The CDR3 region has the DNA TGTGCCAGCGGGGAGGTCAGGGAGCAGTTCTTC. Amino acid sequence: CASGEVREQFF.

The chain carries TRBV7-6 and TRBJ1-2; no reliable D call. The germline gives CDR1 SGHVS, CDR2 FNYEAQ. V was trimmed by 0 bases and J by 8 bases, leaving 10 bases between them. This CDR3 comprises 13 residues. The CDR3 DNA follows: TGTGCCAGCAGCTTAGCGGGTCCAAAAGGCTACACCTTC. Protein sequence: CASSLAGPKGYTF. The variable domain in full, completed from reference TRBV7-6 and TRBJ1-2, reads GAGVSQSPRYKVTKRGQDVALRCDPISGHVSLYWYRQALGQGPEFLTYFNYEAQQDKSGLPNDRFSAERPEGSISTLTIQRTEQRDSAMYRCASSLAGPKGYTFGSGTRLTVV.

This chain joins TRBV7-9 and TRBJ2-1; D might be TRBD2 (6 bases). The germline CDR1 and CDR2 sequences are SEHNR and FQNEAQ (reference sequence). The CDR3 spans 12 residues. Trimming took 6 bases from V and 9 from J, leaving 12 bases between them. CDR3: CASRPLAPEQFF. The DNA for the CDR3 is TGTGCCAGCAGACCACTAGCCCCTGAGCAGTTCTTC.

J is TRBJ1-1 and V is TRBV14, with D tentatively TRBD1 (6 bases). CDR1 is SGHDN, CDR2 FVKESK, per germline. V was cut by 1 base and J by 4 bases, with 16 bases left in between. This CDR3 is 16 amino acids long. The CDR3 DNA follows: TGTGCCAGCAGCCAAGTCTTCGGATGGGGGGCCACTGAAGCTTTCTTT. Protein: CASSQVFGWGATEAFF. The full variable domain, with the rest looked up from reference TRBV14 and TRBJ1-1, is EAGVTQFPSHSVIEKGQTVTLRCDPISGHDNLYWYRRVMGKEIKFLLHFVKESKQDESGMPNNRFLAERTGGTYSTLKVQPAELEDSGVYFCASSQVFGWGATEAFFGQGTRLTVV.

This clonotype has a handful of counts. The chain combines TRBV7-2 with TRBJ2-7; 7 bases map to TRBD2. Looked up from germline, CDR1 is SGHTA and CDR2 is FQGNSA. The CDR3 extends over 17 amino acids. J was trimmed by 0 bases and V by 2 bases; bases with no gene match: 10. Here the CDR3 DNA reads TGTGCCAGCAGCTTAACCGGGGGAGGGAGTGTCTCCTACGAGCAGTACTTC. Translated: CASSLTGGGSVSYEQYF.